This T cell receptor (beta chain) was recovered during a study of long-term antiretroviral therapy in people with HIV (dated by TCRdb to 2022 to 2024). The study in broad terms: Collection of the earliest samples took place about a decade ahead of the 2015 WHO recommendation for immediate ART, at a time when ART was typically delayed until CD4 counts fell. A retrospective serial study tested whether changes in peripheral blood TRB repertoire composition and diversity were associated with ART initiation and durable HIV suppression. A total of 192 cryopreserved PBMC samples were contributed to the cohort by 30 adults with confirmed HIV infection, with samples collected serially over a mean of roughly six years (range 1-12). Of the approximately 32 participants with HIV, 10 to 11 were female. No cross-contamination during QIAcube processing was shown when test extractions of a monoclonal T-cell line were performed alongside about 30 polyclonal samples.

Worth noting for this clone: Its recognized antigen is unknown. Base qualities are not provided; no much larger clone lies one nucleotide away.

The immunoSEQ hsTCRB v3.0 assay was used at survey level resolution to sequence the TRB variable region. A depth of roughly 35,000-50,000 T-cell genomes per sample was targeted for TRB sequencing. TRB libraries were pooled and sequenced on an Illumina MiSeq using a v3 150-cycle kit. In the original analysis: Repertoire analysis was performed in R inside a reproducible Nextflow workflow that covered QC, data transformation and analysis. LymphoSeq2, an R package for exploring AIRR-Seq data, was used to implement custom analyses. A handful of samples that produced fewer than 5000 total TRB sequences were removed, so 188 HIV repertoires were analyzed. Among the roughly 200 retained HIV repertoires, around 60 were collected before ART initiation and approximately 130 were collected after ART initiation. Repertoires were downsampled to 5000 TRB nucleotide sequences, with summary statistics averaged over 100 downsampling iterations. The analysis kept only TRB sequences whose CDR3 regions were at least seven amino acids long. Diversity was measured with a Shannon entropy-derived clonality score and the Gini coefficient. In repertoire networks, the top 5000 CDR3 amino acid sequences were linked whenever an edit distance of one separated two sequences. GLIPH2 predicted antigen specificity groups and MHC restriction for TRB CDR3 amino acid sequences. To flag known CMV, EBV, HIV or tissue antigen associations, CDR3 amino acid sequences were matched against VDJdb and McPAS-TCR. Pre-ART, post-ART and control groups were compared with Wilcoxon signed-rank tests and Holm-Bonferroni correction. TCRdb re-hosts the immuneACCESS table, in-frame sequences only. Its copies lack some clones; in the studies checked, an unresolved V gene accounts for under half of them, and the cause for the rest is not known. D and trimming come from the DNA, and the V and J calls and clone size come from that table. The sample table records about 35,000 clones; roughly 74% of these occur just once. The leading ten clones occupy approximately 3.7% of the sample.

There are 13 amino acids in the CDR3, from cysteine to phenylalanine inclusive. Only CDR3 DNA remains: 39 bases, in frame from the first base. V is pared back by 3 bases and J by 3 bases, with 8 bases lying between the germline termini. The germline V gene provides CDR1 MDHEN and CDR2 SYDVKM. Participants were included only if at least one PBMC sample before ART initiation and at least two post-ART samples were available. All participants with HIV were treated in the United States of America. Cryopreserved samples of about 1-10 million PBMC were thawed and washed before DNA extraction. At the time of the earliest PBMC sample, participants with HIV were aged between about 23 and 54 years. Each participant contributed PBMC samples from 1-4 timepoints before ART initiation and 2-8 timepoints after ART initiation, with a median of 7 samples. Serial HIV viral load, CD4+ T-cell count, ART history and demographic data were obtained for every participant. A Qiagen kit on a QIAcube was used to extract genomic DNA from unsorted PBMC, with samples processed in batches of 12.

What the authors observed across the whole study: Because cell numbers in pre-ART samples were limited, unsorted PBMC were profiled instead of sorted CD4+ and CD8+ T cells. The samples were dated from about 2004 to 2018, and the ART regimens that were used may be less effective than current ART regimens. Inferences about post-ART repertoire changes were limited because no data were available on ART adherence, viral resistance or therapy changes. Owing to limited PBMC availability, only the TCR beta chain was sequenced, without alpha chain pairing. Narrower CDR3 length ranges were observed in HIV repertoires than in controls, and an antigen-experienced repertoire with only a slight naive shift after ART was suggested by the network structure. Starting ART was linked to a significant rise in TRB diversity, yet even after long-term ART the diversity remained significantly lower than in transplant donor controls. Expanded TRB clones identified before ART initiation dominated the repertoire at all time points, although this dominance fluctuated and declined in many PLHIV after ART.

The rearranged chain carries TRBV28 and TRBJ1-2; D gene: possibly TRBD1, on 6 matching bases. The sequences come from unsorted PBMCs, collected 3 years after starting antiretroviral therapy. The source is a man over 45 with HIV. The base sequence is TGTGCCAGCAGTTTTAACAGGGACTATGGCTACACCTTC. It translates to CASSFNRDYGYTF.